This record concerns one TCR beta chain sequence. Its antigen is not known. Germline CDR1 KGHSH, CDR2 LQKENI. This CDR3 has 14 amino acids. With 5 bases removed from V and 5 bases from J, the gap between germline ends came to 15 bases. Among the patients, none had received any treatment before thyroid surgery. This sample was included in a study of metastatic and nonmetastatic thyroid tumors. Study context: The authors compared repertoires across blood and tumor or nodule tissue from malignant and benign thyroid patients.

Per the original data handling: To classify distant metastasis in papillary thyroid cancer, a model was built from CDR3 differences across clinicopathological groups. With MiXCR, TCRdb reprocessed the PCR reads. The authors' filters were not applied to this entry. The table records 43,000 or so clones, roughly 4% of them present only once. Study-level points and caveats: It was reportedly found that TCR beta diversity was significantly higher in malignant thyroid tumors than in benign nodules, a difference seen in both blood and tumor samples.

Sequencing was performed on blood. The V call is TRBV18, the J call TRBJ1-1; D might be TRBD1 (6 bases). The TCR sequence derives from a female donor with papillary thyroid cancer or a benign thyroid nodule (not recorded which). Some clones in this sample may be carry-over from other donors' samples. The CDR3: CASSSYRVETEAFF. In nucleotides, the CDR3 is TGTGCCAGCTCATCTTACAGGGTAGAGACTGAAGCTTTCTTT.